The source of this T cell receptor beta chain is a study of blood T cell repertoires in COVID-19. About the research overall: Spain, Italy and the United States supplied samples that represented acute and convalescent COVID-19. T cells, B-cell-depleted T cells, or PBMCs provided the cDNA or gDNA that served as material.

Per the germline V gene, CDR1 is SGHRS and CDR2 is YFSETQ. CDR3 size: 15 residues. Trimming took 2 bases from V and 6 from J; bases not matched to a gene: 3. Original processing notes: For nucleated cells, counts were estimated from reference gene primer amplification. Assay used: immunoSEQ multiplex PCR; TCRdb lists only in-frame clones, some missing. V and J calls plus clone size are reproduced from that table; the DNA served to infer D and trimming. Among a few hundred thousand clones, 85% to 90% were seen once, and the ten largest hold 0.7% to 1%. Seattle patients were enrolled while actively infected and followed longitudinally.

This sequence joins TRBV5-1 and TRBJ2-2; TRBD2 aligns across 11 bases. Sequencing was carried out using peripheral blood. The sequence was obtained from a young man with COVID-19, enrolled during active disease. CDR3 loop: CASSLLAGDAGELFF. The DNA of the CDR3 is TGCGCCAGCAGCTTACTAGCGGGAGATGCCGGGGAGCTGTTTTTT.